The 28 T cell receptor beta chains below were found in one sample sequenced in a study of blood T cell repertoires in COVID-19. Only in-frame clones appear in the TCRdb table, and some are missing; sequencing was by immunoSEQ multiplex PCR. The table has under 300,000 clones, 83% seen once. The sample taken for sequencing was peripheral blood. These receptors all come from a woman between 45 and 65 years old who had recovered from COVID-19.

The chain has TRBV9 and TRBJ2-3, with TRBD2 as a possible D gene (5 bases). The CDR3 has 16 amino acids. The germline CDR1 and CDR2 sequences are SGDLS and YYNGEE. V lost 0 bases and J lost 5, with 16 bases in between. CDR3 amino acids: CASSVGLAERVDTQYF. DNA for the CDR3: TGTGCCAGCAGCGTAGGTCTAGCCGAAAGGGTAGATACGCAGTATTTT.

The rearrangement joins TRBV7-2 to TRBJ1-4; perhaps TRBD1 as D (5 bases). The CDR3 covers 13 residues. The V and J ends lost 5 bases and 7 bases respectively, with 11 bases between them. In germline, CDR1 is SGHTA, CDR2 FQGNSA. DNA for the CDR3: TGTGCCAGCAGCCCCGGGAGGGGTGAAAAACTGTTTTTT. Translated: CASSPGRGEKLFF.

The DNA for the CDR3 is TGTGCCAGCATGACAGGGCCCAATCAGCCCCAGCATTTT. The encoded protein is CASMTGPNQPQHF. This chain links TRBV10-3 with TRBJ1-5, with 7 nucleotides matching TRBD1. CDR3 size: 13 residues. J was trimmed by 3 bases and V by 10 bases; bases with no gene match: 6. The germline gives CDR1 ENHRY, CDR2 SYGVKD.

This clone was seen only a few times. The gene calls are TRBV30 and TRBJ2-5, with TRBD2 matching 9 bases. The junction had 7 bases not matched to a gene; V was cut back by 0 bases and J by 2 bases. The germline V gene has CDR1 GTSNPN and CDR2 SVGIG (reference sequence). The CDR3 is 16 residues long. The CDR3 reads CAWSVGLAGTQETQYF. For the CDR3, the DNA is TGTGCCTGGAGTGTTGGGCTAGCGGGGACACAAGAGACCCAGTACTTC.

V usage is TRBV11-2 and J usage is TRBJ1-2; D is perhaps TRBD1 (6 bases). The germline gives CDR1 SGHAT, CDR2 FQNNGV. The CDR3 runs to 14 residues. Trimming took 8 bases from V and 0 from J, leaving 13 bases between them. This chain's CDR3 is CASGWTVPNYGYTF. CDR3 in DNA: TGTGCCAGCGGATGGACAGTACCTAACTATGGCTACACCTTC.

CDR3 amino acids: CASSLKTGRYEQYF. The CDR3 DNA reads TGTGCCAGCTCACTCAAGACAGGGCGATACGAGCAGTACTTC. The chain recombines TRBV18 with TRBJ2-7, with TRBD1 identical over 7 bases. The V gene end was trimmed by 4 bases and the J gene end by 4 bases; junction bases not matched to a gene: 7. The CDR3 extends over 14 amino acids. The V gene's germline CDR1 is KGHSH and CDR2 LQKENI. The complete variable domain, with remaining parts taken from reference TRBV18 and TRBJ2-7, reads NAGVMQNPRHLVRRRGQEARLRCSPMKGHSHVYWYRQLPEEGLKFMVYLQKENIIDESGMPKERFSAEFPKEGPSILRIQQVVRGDSAAYFCASSLKTGRYEQYFGPGTRLTVT.

V usage is TRBV27 and J usage is TRBJ1-2; D is uncertain. This CDR3 has 15 amino acids. Per the germline V gene, CDR1 is MNHEY and CDR2 is SMNVEV (reference sequence). V dropped 3 bases and J dropped 5 bases, with 16 bases sitting between them. CDR3 loop: CASSFNPASLYGYTF. The DNA for the CDR3 is TGTGCCAGCAGTTTCAACCCCGCATCGCTATATGGCTACACCTTC.

V usage is TRBV3-1 (or the pseudogene TRBV3-2) and J usage is TRBJ1-3; D gene ambiguous. Germline CDR1 LGHDT, CDR2 YNNKEL (reference sequence). This CDR3 has 16 amino acids. V gave up 1 base and J gave up 0 bases, with 10 bases separating them. The CDR3 DNA sequence: TGTGCCAGCAGCCAAGTGGTCCGAGCCTCTGGAAACACCATATATTTT. This translates into CASSQVVRASGNTIYF.

Remarks on this clone: Sequence at one end of the junction differs from germline and may be a read error. This chain uses TRBV27 with TRBJ2-6, with 10 bases matching TRBD1. Germline assignment: CDR1 MNHEY and CDR2 SMNVEV (reference sequence). This CDR3 has 17 residues. The CDR3 spells CASSLTPPGQGVNVLTF. The CDR3 DNA reads as TGTGCCAGCAGTTTAACCCCCCCCGGACAGGGGGTCAACGTCCTGACTTTC. Combining the CDR3 with reference TRBV27 and TRBJ2-6 gives the whole variable domain EAQVTQNPRYLITVTGKKLTVTCSQNMNHEYMSWYRQDPGLGLRQIYYSMNVEVTDKGDVPEGYKVSRKEKRNFPLILESPSPNQTSLYFCASSLTPPGQGVNVLTFGAGSRLTVL.

This clone was observed at least ten times. The chain recombines TRBV27 with TRBJ2-7; 8 positions agree with TRBD1. This CDR3 spans 14 amino acids. After removal of 7 bases from V and 7 bases from J, the junction contained 12 bases not matched to a gene. CDR1 and CDR2 from the germline V gene are MNHEY and SMNVEV (reference sequence). DNA for the CDR3: TGTGCCAGCAAGACGGGACAGGCCATGGGGGAGCAGTACTTC. It yields the protein CASKTGQAMGEQYF.

This clone has a single count. The J gene is TRBJ2-3, the V gene TRBV19, with 9 nucleotides matching TRBD1. V trimming: 4 bases; J trimming: 4 bases; junction bases outside the gene matches: 6. The CDR3 totals 15 residues. Germline values: CDR1 LNHDA, CDR2 SQIVND (reference sequence). CDR3 DNA sequence: TGTGCCAGTAGTACCGGACAGGGGAGGTCAGATACGCAGTATTTT. It codes for CASSTGQGRSDTQYF.

This clone was found once. The CDR3 loop reads CASTPGSGRYNEQFF. CDR3 DNA sequence: TGTGCCAGCACCCCCGGTAGCGGGCGATACAATGAGCAGTTCTTC. This sequence joins TRBV7-2 and TRBJ2-1, with 7 bases that match TRBD2. The CDR3 covers 15 residues. Germline V gene data show CDR1 as SGHTA and CDR2 as FQGNSA. V gave up 7 bases and J gave up 4 bases; unmatched junction bases: 10. Using reference TRBV7-2 and TRBJ2-1 for the parts outside the CDR3, the full variable domain is GAGVSQSPSNKVTEKGKDVELRCDPISGHTALYWYRQSLGQGLEFLIYFQGNSAPDKSGLPSDRFSAERTGGSVSTLTIQRTQQEDSAVYLCASTPGSGRYNEQFFGPGTRLTVL.

The rearrangement links TRBV5-1 to TRBJ2-1; the D gene is possibly TRBD2 (6 bases). V was pared by 0 bases and J by 10 bases, with 20 bases between. The CDR3 sequence is 16 residues long. Germline values: CDR1 SGHRS, CDR2 YFSETQ. This CDR3 is CASSLESRQRVREQFF. CDR3 DNA sequence: TGCGCCAGCAGCTTGGAATCGAGGCAGCGGGTTAGGGAGCAGTTCTTC.

This chain links TRBV9 with TRBJ2-3; 8 positions agree with TRBD1. Trimming removed 4 bases from V and 2 bases from J; junction bases left unmatched: 9. The CDR3 is made up of 16 amino acids. Germline lookup yields CDR1 SGDLS and CDR2 YYNGEE. CDR3 DNA sequence: TGTGCCAGCAGCAGTAACCAGGGGGCGAACACAGATACGCAGTATTTT. Translation gives CASSSNQGANTDTQYF.

V gene TRBV6-5 combines with J gene TRBJ1-1; perhaps TRBD1 as D (5 bases). Deletions cut 2 bases from V and 6 bases from J, with 16 bases between. The germline V gene has CDR1 MNHEY and CDR2 SVGAGI. This CDR3 region has 15 residues. The CDR3 bases are TGTGCCAGCAGTTACGAAGCGGGGGGATTCCCTGAAGCTTTCTTT. It encodes CASSYEAGGFPEAFF.

This clone showed up just once. This chain joins TRBV19 and TRBJ1-6; D is uncertain. This CDR3 comprises 14 residues. V lost 6 bases and J lost 0, with 6 bases in between. Germline V CDR1 and CDR2: LNHDA, SQIVND (reference sequence). The CDR3 coding sequence is TGTGCCAGTAGCCCGAGCTCCTATAATTCACCCCTCCACTTT. This encodes CASSPSSYNSPLHF.

The V and J genes are TRBV2 and TRBJ1-1, with TRBD1 as a possible D gene (5 bases). From germline, CDR1 is SNHLY and CDR2 FYNNEI. Trimming removed 0 bases at V and 0 bases at J, with 11 bases between. The CDR3 spans 16 residues. CDR3 sequence reads: CASSEAQVALNTEAFF. DNA of the CDR3: TGTGCCAGCAGTGAAGCACAGGTCGCTCTGAACACTGAAGCTTTCTTT.

V gene TRBV9 combines with J gene TRBJ2-1; 8 bases align to TRBD2. V dropped 9 bases and J dropped 3; count of bases not matched to a gene: 5. The length of the CDR3 is 13 residues. Per the germline V gene, CDR1 is SGDLS and CDR2 is YYNGEE. CDR3 sequence (DNA): TGTGCCACGGGACGGGAGGGCTACAATGAGCAGTTCTTC. Protein product: CATGREGYNEQFF.

The V and J genes are TRBV6-5 and TRBJ2-1, with 12 bases fitting TRBD2. With 7 bases clipped from V and 10 bases from J, the junction kept 5 bases outside the gene matches. Germline V lookup: CDR1 MNHEY, CDR2 SVGAGI. There are 13 residues in the CDR3. CDR3: CASKTSGSGEQFF. CDR3 nucleotide sequence: TGTGCCAGCAAGACTAGCGGGAGTGGGGAGCAGTTCTTC.

V is TRBV28 and J is TRBJ2-7; 9 nucleotides line up with TRBD2. The V gene's germline CDR1 is MDHEN and CDR2 SYDVKM. The CDR3 loop spans 14 amino acids. V trimming: 6 bases; J trimming: 5 bases; junction bases outside the gene matches: 8. The CDR3: CASSPGGGAHEQYF. The CDR3 nucleotides are TGTGCCAGCAGCCCTGGCGGGGGGGCACACGAGCAGTACTTC.

The chain uses TRBV5-1 and TRBJ2-7, with TRBD1 matching 10 bases. V dropped 3 bases and J dropped 5; count of bases not matched to a gene: 8. CDR1 SGHRS and CDR2 YFSETQ come from the germline V gene. The CDR3 is 15 amino acids. As DNA, the CDR3 is TGCGCCAGCAGCTCTCCCGGGACAGGGGACCACGAGCAGTACTTC. It specifies CASSSPGTGDHEQYF.

The rearrangement links TRBV28 to TRBJ1-2, with D possibly matching TRBD1 (5 bases). Germline V gene lookup returns CDR1 MDHEN and CDR2 SYDVKM. This CDR3 has 14 residues. Trimming stripped 7 bases from V and 4 bases from J, with 16 bases between. In nucleotides, the CDR3 is TGTGCCAGCACTCAGGGTTTAGTCAGCTATGGCTACACCTTC. Translated: CASTQGLVSYGYTF.

With respect to this clone: Other nucleotide sequences in the sample specify the same CDR3. The rearrangement joins TRBV9 to TRBJ2-2; D gene unclear. The CDR3 totals 12 residues. Germline assignment: CDR1 SGDLS and CDR2 YYNGEE. Trimming shortened V by 4 bases and J by 1 base, and 2 bases separated the two germline ends. The chain's CDR3 is CASSLNTGELFF. CDR3 nucleotide sequence: TGTGCCAGCAGCCTGAACACCGGGGAGCTGTTTTTT.

The V gene is TRBV19, the J gene TRBJ2-1; 10 nucleotides agree with TRBD2. This CDR3 has 16 residues. Trimming cost V 6 bases and J 4 bases; bases outside gene matches: 9. Germline V gene data show CDR1 as LNHDA and CDR2 as SQIVND (reference sequence). CDR3: CASRPLSGRGYNEQFF. Here the CDR3 DNA reads TGTGCCAGTAGACCCCTCAGCGGGAGGGGGTACAATGAGCAGTTCTTC.

This clone was picked up many times. The chain uses TRBV7-8 and TRBJ2-1; 10 bases match TRBD2. The CDR3 runs 16 residues. V shed 1 base and J 5 bases; nucleotides not matched to a gene: 5. CDR1 SGHVS and CDR2 FQNEAQ come from the germline V gene. As DNA, the CDR3 is TGTGCCAGCAGCTTAGAATACGGACTAGCGGACAATGAGCAGTTCTTC. As protein: CASSLEYGLADNEQFF. The variable domain in full, completed from reference TRBV7-8 and TRBJ2-1, reads GAGVSQSPRYKVAKRGQDVALRCDPISGHVSLFWYQQALGQGPEFLTYFQNEAQLDKSGLPSDRFFAERPEGSVSTLKIQRTQQEDSAVYLCASSLEYGLADNEQFFGPGTRLTVL.

This sequence joins TRBV11-2 and TRBJ2-7; D gene ambiguous. The V gene's germline CDR1 is SGHAT and CDR2 FQNNGV. The CDR3 runs to 11 residues. Trimming stripped 6 bases from V and 6 bases from J, with 9 bases between. CDR3 bases: TGTGCCAGCAGATTTTCAGGCGAGCAGTACTTC. This translates into CASRFSGEQYF. The entire variable domain, with the rest obtained from reference TRBV11-2 and TRBJ2-7, is as follows: EAGVAQSPRYKIIEKRQSVAFWCNPISGHATLYWYQQILGQGPKLLIQFQNNGVVDDSQLPKDRFSAERLKGVDSTLKIQPAKLEDSAVYLCASRFSGEQYFGPGTRLTVT.

In its sample, this clone was seen once. The rearrangement joins TRBV4-3 to TRBJ2-3; D possibly corresponds to TRBD2 (6 bases). Looked up from germline, CDR1 is LGHNA and CDR2 is YSLEER. CDR3 length: 15 residues. With 1 base removed from V and 3 bases from J, the gap between germline ends came to 11 bases. In DNA, the CDR3 is TGCGCCAGCAGCCAAGTAGCGGACGGGACAGATACGCAGTATTTT. Translated, it gives CASSQVADGTDTQYF.

The chain recombines TRBV6-1 with TRBJ2-5, with 8 positions matching TRBD2. This CDR3 is built from 18 residues. With V trimmed by 1 base and J by 2 bases, 12 bases remained unmatched. Germline V CDR1 and CDR2: MNHNS, SASEGT. CDR3 sequence: CASSEVAAGGPRQETQYF. The DNA for the CDR3 is TGTGCCAGCAGTGAAGTGGCTGCGGGGGGCCCCCGACAAGAGACCCAGTACTTC.